Below, 32 T cell receptor beta chains from the same sample are listed, as sequenced in a study of T cell responses to AZD1222 COVID-19 vaccine. Some clones are missing from TCRdb's copy, which holds only in-frame ones; the method was immunoSEQ multiplex PCR. This repertoire shows approximately 150,000 clones, nearly 90% found once; its top ten account for about 4.7%. The material sequenced was peripheral blood, taken on day 0 of AZD1222 vaccination. The receptors derive from an adult in good health.

In DNA form, the CDR3 reads TGTGCCAGCAGCCCGAGGGGGTACCCTCCCTACGAGCAGTACTTC. As protein: CASSPRGYPPYEQYF. This sequence joins TRBV7-9 and TRBJ2-7; D possibly corresponds to TRBD1 (6 bases). This CDR3 comprises 15 residues. The V gene lost 5 bases and the J gene lost 2 bases, with 16 bases spanning the gap. The germline V gene encodes CDR1 SEHNR and CDR2 FQNEAQ (reference sequence). The complete variable domain, with remaining parts taken from reference TRBV7-9 and TRBJ2-7, reads DTGVSQNPRHKITKRGQNVTFRCDPISEHNRLYWYRQTLGQGPEFLTYFQNEAQLEKSRLLSDRFSAERPKGSFSTLEIQRTEQGDSAMYLCASSPRGYPPYEQYFGPGTRLTVT.

The rearrangement joins TRBV24-1 to TRBJ1-1; 8 positions agree with TRBD1. There are 15 residues in the CDR3. Germline lookup yields CDR1 KGHDR and CDR2 SFDVKD. V was clipped by 4 bases and J by 3 bases; unmatched bases: 6. The CDR3 sequence is CATSEGGQGYTEAFF. CDR3 coding DNA: TGTGCCACCAGTGAAGGTGGACAGGGTTACACTGAAGCTTTCTTT.

The chain uses TRBV5-1 and TRBJ2-7; D is possibly TRBD1 or TRBD2 (5 bases each). Trimming removed 1 base at V and 0 bases at J, with 8 bases between. Germline V lookup: CDR1 SGHRS, CDR2 YFSETQ. The CDR3 loop spans 14 amino acids. CDR3 sequence: CASSLFGGSYEQYF. As DNA, the CDR3 is TGCGCCAGCAGCTTGTTTGGGGGCTCCTACGAGCAGTACTTC.

The chain recombines TRBV5-6 with TRBJ2-4; D gene ambiguous. Germline CDR1 reads SGHDT; CDR2 reads YYEEEE. The CDR3 has 16 amino acids. Trimming removed 1 base at V and 1 base at J, with 12 bases between. CDR3 loop: CASSLLVSRAKNIQYF. The CDR3 DNA is TGTGCCAGCAGCTTGCTGGTGAGTAGGGCCAAAAACATTCAGTACTTC.

The chain joins TRBV30 to TRBJ2-3, with 7 bases aligning to TRBD2. This CDR3 has 15 amino acids. Germline CDR1 is GTSNPN and CDR2 is SVGIG (reference sequence). The junction had 14 bases not matched to a gene; V was cut back by 8 bases and J by 3 bases. In DNA, the CDR3 is TGTGCCCTAACAAACCTAGCGGTTGGGACAGATACGCAGTATTTT. Protein sequence: CALTNLAVGTDTQYF.

The chain links TRBV4-3 to TRBJ2-3; D gene uncertain. V lost 4 bases and J 2 bases, leaving 13 bases between the germline ends. Germline assignment: CDR1 LGHNA and CDR2 YSLEER. The CDR3 is made up of 15 amino acids. CDR3: CASSRATDYTDTQYF. For the CDR3, the DNA is TGCGCCAGCAGCCGAGCTACCGATTACACAGATACGCAGTATTTT.

The J gene is TRBJ1-2, the V gene TRBV28; TRBD1 aligns across 11 bases. This CDR3 comprises 14 residues. V dropped 2 bases and J dropped 4; count of bases not matched to a gene: 0. CDR1 is MDHEN and CDR2 is SYDVKM in the germline V gene. Written as DNA, the CDR3 is TGTGCCAGCAGTTTAGGGACAGGGGGCTATGGCTACACCTTC. Residues: CASSLGTGGYGYTF.

This rearrangement joins TRBV10-1 to TRBJ2-1; D perhaps matches TRBD1 (6 bases). CDR1 is WNHNN and CDR2 is SYGVQD in the germline V gene (reference sequence). V dropped 4 bases and J dropped 5 bases, with 21 bases sitting between them. The CDR3 spans 17 residues. The CDR3 is CASSGTARGGRNNEQFF. For the CDR3, the DNA is TGCGCCAGCAGTGGGACAGCAAGGGGCGGTCGGAACAATGAGCAGTTCTTC.

The chain couples TRBV29-1 to TRBJ2-5, with 8 bases that match TRBD1. CDR3 length: 12 residues. Germline V gene sequence: CDR1 SQVTM, CDR2 ANQGSEA. The J segment lost 5 bases and the V segment lost 7 bases, leaving 6 bases of the junction unmatched. CDR3 sequence reads: CSAETGDETQYF. DNA for the CDR3: TGCAGCGCTGAGACAGGGGACGAGACCCAGTACTTC.

The chain employs TRBV13 and TRBJ2-7, with D uncertain. The ends were cut back, 5 bases at V and 3 bases at J, with 5 bases in the middle. The germline gives CDR1 PRHDT, CDR2 FYEKMQ (reference sequence). The CDR3 consists of 11 residues. In DNA form, the CDR3 reads TGTGCCAGCAGCGGCCGCTACGAGCAGTACTTC. Encoded protein: CASSGRYEQYF.

The chain has TRBV28 and TRBJ1-1; D gene uncertain. CDR3 length equals 13 residues. Germline loops: CDR1 MDHEN, CDR2 SYDVKM. V shed 8 bases and J shed 6 bases, with 16 bases lying between them. The CDR3 DNA is TGTGCCAGCTCTCTTGCAGGAGGAGCTGAAGCTTTCTTT. As protein: CASSLAGGAEAFF.

V usage is TRBV7-3 and J usage is TRBJ2-7; possibly TRBD2 for D (5 bases). Germline V CDR1 and CDR2: SGHTA, FQGTGA. The CDR3 length is 16 residues. V gave up 2 bases and J gave up 4 bases, with 18 bases separating them. DNA of the CDR3: TGTGCCAGCAGCTTAGGTTTGGGAGCTACCGGGTACGAGCAGTACTTC. As protein: CASSLGLGATGYEQYF.

This sequence joins TRBV3-1 (or the pseudogene TRBV3-2) and TRBJ1-1; D uncertain. Germline CDR1 reads LGHDT; CDR2 reads YNNKEL (reference sequence). V gave up 2 bases and J gave up 3 bases, with 10 bases separating them. The CDR3 sequence is 14 residues long. CDR3 DNA: TGTGCCAGCAGCCAAAAGAGGAGGCACACTGAAGCTTTCTTT. Translation gives CASSQKRRHTEAFF.

This chain links TRBV7-2 with TRBJ2-5, with a possible D match to TRBD2 (6 bases). Trimming pared 5 bases from V and 4 bases from J, leaving 17 bases between. The CDR3 length is 15 residues. Germline-derived CDR1 and CDR2 are SGHTA and FQGNSA. The CDR3 coding sequence is TGTGCCAGCAGCCCCCATGGGGGAGGTGGAGAGACCCAGTACTTC. Translated: CASSPHGGGGETQYF.

The CDR3 spells CASSLGREVTDTQYF. Here the CDR3 DNA reads TGTGCCAGCAGCTTAGGGCGGGAAGTCACAGATACGCAGTATTTT. The chain employs TRBV7-9 and TRBJ2-3; tentative D call: TRBD2 (6 bases). Germline V gene lookup returns CDR1 SEHNR and CDR2 FQNEAQ (reference sequence). The CDR3 spans 15 residues. Deletions cut 1 base from V and 2 bases from J, with 10 bases between.

The chain is built from TRBV6-5 and TRBJ1-2, with a weak D call TRBD1 (5 bases). This CDR3 comprises 13 residues. The germline CDR1 and CDR2 sequences are MNHEY and SVGAGI. V lost 0 bases and J 4 bases, leaving 6 bases between the germline ends. The CDR3 region is CASSYSGTYGYTF. The CDR3 DNA follows: TGTGCCAGCAGTTACTCCGGGACCTATGGCTACACCTTC.

The chain carries TRBV19 and TRBJ1-2, with D possibly matching TRBD1 (6 bases). The length of the CDR3 is 15 residues. Looked up from germline, CDR1 is LNHDA and CDR2 is SQIVND (reference sequence). V lost 6 bases, J lost 2 bases, and 16 bases lay in between. Written as DNA, the CDR3 is TGTGCCAGTAGGGGGGGCGCGACCCGAAACTATGGCTACACCTTC. Translated: CASRGGATRNYGYTF.

V gene TRBV11-1 combines with J gene TRBJ1-1; D is possibly TRBD1 (6 bases). Germline V gives CDR1 SGHAT, CDR2 FQDESV (reference sequence). The CDR3 loop spans 15 amino acids. V was trimmed by 4 bases and J by 10 bases, leaving 22 bases between them. For the CDR3, the DNA is TGTGCCAGCAGCTCCAACCTGGGGGGCGCGTCGAGAGCTTTCTTT. Translating gives CASSSNLGGASRAFF.

This sequence joins TRBV11-2 and TRBJ1-4, with 11 bases that match TRBD1. This CDR3 is built from 15 residues. Losses at the gene ends were 5 bases for V and 6 bases for J; bases not matched to a gene: 5. CDR1 and CDR2 from the germline V gene are SGHAT and FQNNGV. The CDR3 bases are TGTGCCAGCAGCCCTGGGACAGGGGGGTATGAAAAACTGTTTTTT. The encoded protein is CASSPGTGGYEKLFF.

The chain carries TRBV9 and TRBJ1-1; TRBD1 might be the D (5 bases). Trimming took off 4 bases at V and 4 bases at J, with 11 bases between the two ends. The CDR3 is 13 residues long. Germline V gene lookup returns CDR1 SGDLS and CDR2 YYNGEE. The CDR3 DNA reads TGTGCCAGCAGCCAGGGTATCTTCACTGAAGCTTTCTTT. Translation: CASSQGIFTEAFF.

This clone was detected once. The V gene is TRBV11-2, the J gene TRBJ2-7, with 8 bases identical to TRBD2. Germline loops: CDR1 SGHAT, CDR2 FQNNGV. V shed 1 base and J 3 bases; nucleotides not matched to a gene: 11. The CDR3 spans 17 residues. CDR3 DNA sequence: TGTGCCAGCAGCTTAGGGGATAGCGGGACAAGCAGCTACGAGCAGTACTTC. Translating gives CASSLGDSGTSSYEQYF. The full variable domain, its missing parts supplied by reference TRBV11-2 and TRBJ2-7, is EAGVAQSPRYKIIEKRQSVAFWCNPISGHATLYWYQQILGQGPKLLIQFQNNGVVDDSQLPKDRFSAERLKGVDSTLKIQPAKLEDSAVYLCASSLGDSGTSSYEQYFGPGTRLTVT.

The V call is TRBV19, the J call TRBJ1-1; maybe TRBD1 (5 bases). CDR3 length equals 15 residues. With 5 bases removed from V and 0 bases from J, the gap between germline ends came to 13 bases. Germline V CDR1 and CDR2: LNHDA, SQIVND (reference sequence). The CDR3 protein is CASSDQGLMNTEAFF. The CDR3 bases are TGTGCCAGTAGTGATCAGGGCTTAATGAACACTGAAGCTTTCTTT.

This chain uses TRBV10-2 with TRBJ2-1; 11 bases align to TRBD2. Unmatched junction bases numbered 10, after V lost 8 bases and J lost 4 bases. Germline loops: CDR1 WSHSY, CDR2 SAAADI. This CDR3 region has 16 residues. Written as DNA, the CDR3 is TGCGCCAGCCGGAGCTCTAGCGGGGGGACTTACAATGAGCAGTTCTTC. This encodes CASRSSSGGTYNEQFF.

Concerning this clone itself: Germline and junction disagree at one end, which may indicate a read error. The V gene is TRBV28, the J gene TRBJ2-1; 12 nucleotides align to TRBD2. Germline V gives CDR1 MDHEN, CDR2 SYDVKM. The CDR3 is 14 amino acids. For the CDR3, the DNA is TGTGCCAGCAGTTTCCCGGGGACTAGCGGGTCTCGGATCTTC. Translation: CASSFPGTSGSRIF.

This clone came up a few times. The J gene is TRBJ1-6, the V gene TRBV7-9, with D uncertain. Trimming took 8 bases from V and 7 from J, leaving 9 bases between them. Germline CDR1 is SEHNR and CDR2 is FQNEAQ (reference sequence). This CDR3 spans 12 amino acids. CDR3 DNA: TGTGCCAGCGCCAGTGTAAATTCACCCCTCCACTTT. This translates into CASASVNSPLHF.

V gene TRBV10-1 combines with J gene TRBJ2-1; D is ambiguous. The CDR3 sequence is 12 residues long. V lost 5 bases and J lost 3, with 5 bases in between. CDR1 WNHNN and CDR2 SYGVQD come from the germline V gene (reference sequence). In nucleotides, the CDR3 is TGCGCCAGCAGTCCCGGCTACAATGAGCAGTTCTTC. Translation: CASSPGYNEQFF.

The V gene is TRBV7-9, the J gene TRBJ1-5, with D maybe TRBD1 (5 bases). V lost 3 bases to trimming and J lost 6 bases, with 21 bases between them. This CDR3 is built from 17 residues. Looked up from germline, CDR1 is SEHNR and CDR2 is FQNEAQ (reference sequence). Written as DNA, the CDR3 is TGTGCCAGCAGCTTGATCCGCTCGGGGGGAAGGGGTCAGCCCCAGCATTTT. It encodes CASSLIRSGGRGQPQHF.

V is TRBV24-1 and J is TRBJ2-1; D might be TRBD1 or TRBD2, each matching 5 bases. This CDR3 contains 22 residues. Germline CDR1 KGHDR, CDR2 SFDVKD. V was trimmed by 0 bases and J by 3 bases, leaving 29 bases between them. The CDR3 is CATSDLQAARGVAREIYNEQFF. The CDR3 DNA is TGTGCCACCAGTGATTTGCAAGCGGCACGGGGCGTAGCGAGAGAGATCTACAATGAGCAGTTCTTC.

V usage is TRBV7-2 and J usage is TRBJ2-5, with D tentatively TRBD2 (7 bases). V lost 2 bases to trimming and J lost 5 bases, with 24 bases between them. From germline, CDR1 is SGHTA and CDR2 FQGNSA. This CDR3 contains 18 residues. The CDR3 is CASSLNGKRGGRAETQYF. CDR3 DNA sequence: TGTGCCAGCAGCTTAAACGGGAAAAGGGGGGGTCGCGCCGAGACCCAGTACTTC.

Here the CDR3 reads CASSLTSHYEQYF. CDR3 nucleotides: TGTGCCAGCAGCTTAACCTCCCACTACGAGCAGTACTTC. V gene TRBV7-2 combines with J gene TRBJ2-7; the D is unclear. This CDR3 is built from 13 residues. The V gene lost 2 bases and the J gene lost 3 bases, with 8 bases spanning the gap. Germline V lookup: CDR1 SGHTA, CDR2 FQGNSA.

V gene TRBV9 combines with J gene TRBJ1-5; D is undetermined. Germline CDR1 and CDR2: SGDLS and YYNGEE. V lost 0 bases to trimming and J lost 1 base, with 8 bases between them. The CDR3 runs 15 residues. In nucleotides, the CDR3 is TGTGCCAGCAGCGTAGGTATGGAGAGCAATCAGCCCCAGCATTTT. As protein: CASSVGMESNQPQHF.

V and J are TRBV19 and TRBJ1-2; possibly TRBD1 for D (6 bases). V was shortened by 6 bases and J by 6 bases, with 17 bases between the two germline ends. The germline V gene encodes CDR1 LNHDA and CDR2 SQIVND (reference sequence). This CDR3 region has 14 residues. The CDR3 DNA is TGTGCCAGTAGCCCAAGGGGGGGGTACGATGGCTACACCTTC. It yields the protein CASSPRGGYDGYTF.